The source of this T cell receptor (beta chain) is a study of OX40 agonist ivuxolimab in advanced cancers. This table comes from immunoSEQ multiplex PCR, and its TCRdb copy is limited to in-frame clones, with some not included. The table records 35,000 to 55,000 clones, around 84% of them present only once. Germline V gene data show CDR1 as SGDLS and CDR2 as YYNGEE. V was pared by 4 bases and J by 4 bases, with 17 bases between. The CDR3 runs to 15 residues. Findings and caveats of the study: With doses of 0.1 to 3.0 mg/kg, CD4+ and CD8+ blood T cells had undergone clonal expansion by week 6. CD4+ T cells averaged fewer expanded clones than CD8+ T cells.

About this clone: Antigen specificity is unknown.

The receptor was derived from an adult with an advanced solid tumor such as melanoma, head and neck, liver or kidney cancer. The chain is built from TRBV9 and TRBJ1-1, with D possibly TRBD1 on 5 matching bases. The material sequenced was CD4+ or CD8+ T cells sorted from blood, taken in a trial of the OX40 agonist ivuxolimab. This chain's CDR3 is CASSLRLQGGTEAFF. The CDR3 nucleotides read TGTGCCAGCAGCCTCCGTCTGCAGGGAGGCACTGAAGCTTTCTTT.